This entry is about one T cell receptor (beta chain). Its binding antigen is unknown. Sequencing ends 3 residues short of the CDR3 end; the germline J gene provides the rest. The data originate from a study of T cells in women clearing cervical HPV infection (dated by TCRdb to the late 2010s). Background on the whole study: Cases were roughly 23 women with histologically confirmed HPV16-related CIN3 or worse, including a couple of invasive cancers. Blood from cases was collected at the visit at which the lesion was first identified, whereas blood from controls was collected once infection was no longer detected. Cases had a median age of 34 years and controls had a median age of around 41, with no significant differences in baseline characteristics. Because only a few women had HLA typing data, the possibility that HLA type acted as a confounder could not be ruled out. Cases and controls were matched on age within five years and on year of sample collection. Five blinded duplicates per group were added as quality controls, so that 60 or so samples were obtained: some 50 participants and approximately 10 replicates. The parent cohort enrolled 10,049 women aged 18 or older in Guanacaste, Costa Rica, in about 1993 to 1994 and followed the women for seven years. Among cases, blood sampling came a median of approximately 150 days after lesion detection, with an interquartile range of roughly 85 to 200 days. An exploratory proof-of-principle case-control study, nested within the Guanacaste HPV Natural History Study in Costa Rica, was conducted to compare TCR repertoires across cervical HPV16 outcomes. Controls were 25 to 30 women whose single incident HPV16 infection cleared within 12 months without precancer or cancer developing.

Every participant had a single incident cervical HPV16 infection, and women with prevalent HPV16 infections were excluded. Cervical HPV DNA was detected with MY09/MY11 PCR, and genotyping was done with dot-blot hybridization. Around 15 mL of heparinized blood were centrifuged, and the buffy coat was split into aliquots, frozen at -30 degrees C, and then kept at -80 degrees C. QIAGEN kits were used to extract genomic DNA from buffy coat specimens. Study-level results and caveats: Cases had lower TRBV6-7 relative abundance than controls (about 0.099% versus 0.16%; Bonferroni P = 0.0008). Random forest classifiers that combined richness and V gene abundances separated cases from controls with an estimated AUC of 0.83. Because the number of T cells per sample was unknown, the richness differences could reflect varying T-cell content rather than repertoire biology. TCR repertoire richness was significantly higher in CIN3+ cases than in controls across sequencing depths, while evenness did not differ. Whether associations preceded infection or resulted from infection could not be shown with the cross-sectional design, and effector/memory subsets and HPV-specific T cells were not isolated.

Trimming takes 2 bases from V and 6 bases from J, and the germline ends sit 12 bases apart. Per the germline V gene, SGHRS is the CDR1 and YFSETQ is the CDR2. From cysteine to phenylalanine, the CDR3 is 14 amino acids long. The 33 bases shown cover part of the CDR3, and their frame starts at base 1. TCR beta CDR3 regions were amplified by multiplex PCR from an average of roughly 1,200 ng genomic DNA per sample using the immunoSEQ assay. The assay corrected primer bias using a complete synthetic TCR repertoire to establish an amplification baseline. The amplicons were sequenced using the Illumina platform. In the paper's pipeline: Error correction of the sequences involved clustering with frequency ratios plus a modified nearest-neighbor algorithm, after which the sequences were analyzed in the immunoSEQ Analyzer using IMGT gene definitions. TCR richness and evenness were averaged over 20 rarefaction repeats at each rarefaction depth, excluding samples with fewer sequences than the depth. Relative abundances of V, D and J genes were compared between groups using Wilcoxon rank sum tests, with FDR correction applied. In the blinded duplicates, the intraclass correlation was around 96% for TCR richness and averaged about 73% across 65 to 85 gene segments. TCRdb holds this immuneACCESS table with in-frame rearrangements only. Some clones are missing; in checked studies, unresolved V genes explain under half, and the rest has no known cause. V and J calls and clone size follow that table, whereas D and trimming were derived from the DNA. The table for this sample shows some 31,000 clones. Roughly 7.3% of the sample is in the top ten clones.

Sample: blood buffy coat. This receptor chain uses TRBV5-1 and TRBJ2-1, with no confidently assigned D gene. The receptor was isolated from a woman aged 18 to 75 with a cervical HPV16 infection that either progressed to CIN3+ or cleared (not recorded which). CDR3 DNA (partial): TGCGCCAGCAGCTTCAACTTGCGCGGCAATGAG. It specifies CASSFNLRGNE. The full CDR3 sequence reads CASSFNLRGNEQFF.